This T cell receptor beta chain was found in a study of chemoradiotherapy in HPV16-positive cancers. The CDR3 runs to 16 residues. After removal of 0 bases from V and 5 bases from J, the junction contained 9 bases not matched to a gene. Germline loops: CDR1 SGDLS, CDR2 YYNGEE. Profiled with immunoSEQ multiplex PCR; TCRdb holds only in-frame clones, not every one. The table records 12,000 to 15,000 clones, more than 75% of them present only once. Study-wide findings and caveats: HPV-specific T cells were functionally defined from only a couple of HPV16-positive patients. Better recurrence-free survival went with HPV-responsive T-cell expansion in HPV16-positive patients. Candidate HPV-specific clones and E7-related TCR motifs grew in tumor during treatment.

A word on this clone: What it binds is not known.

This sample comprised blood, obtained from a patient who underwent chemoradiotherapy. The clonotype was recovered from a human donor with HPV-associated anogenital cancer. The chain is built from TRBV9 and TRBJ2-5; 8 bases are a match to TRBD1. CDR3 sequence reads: CASSVAHGQGGETQYF. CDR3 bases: TGTGCCAGCAGCGTAGCCCACGGACAGGGTGGGGAGACCCAGTACTTC. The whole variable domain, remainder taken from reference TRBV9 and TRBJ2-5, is DSGVTQTPKHLITATGQRVTLRCSPRSGDLSVYWYQQSLDQGLQFLIQYYNGEERAKGNILERFSAQQFPDLHSELNLSSLELGDSALYFCASSVAHGQGGETQYFGPGTRLLVL.